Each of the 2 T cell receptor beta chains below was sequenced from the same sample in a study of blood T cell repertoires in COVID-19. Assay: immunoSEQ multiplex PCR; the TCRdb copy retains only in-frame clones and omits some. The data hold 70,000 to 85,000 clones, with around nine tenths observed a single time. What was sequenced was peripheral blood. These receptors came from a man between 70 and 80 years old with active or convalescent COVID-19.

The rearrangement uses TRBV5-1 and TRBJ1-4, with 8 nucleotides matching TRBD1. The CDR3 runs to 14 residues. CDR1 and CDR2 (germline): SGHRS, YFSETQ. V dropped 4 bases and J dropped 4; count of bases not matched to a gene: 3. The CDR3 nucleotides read TGCGCCAGCAGCACCGGACAGGGTAATGAAAAACTGTTTTTT. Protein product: CASSTGQGNEKLFF.

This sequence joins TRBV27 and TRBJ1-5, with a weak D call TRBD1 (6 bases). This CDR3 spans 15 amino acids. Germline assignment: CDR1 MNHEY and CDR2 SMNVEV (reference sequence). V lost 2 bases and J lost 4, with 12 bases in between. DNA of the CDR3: TGTGCCAGCAGTTTAAGGGGGGGGAGGAATCAGCCCCAGCATTTT. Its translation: CASSLRGGRNQPQHF.